This T cell receptor beta chain was found in a study of HIV-infected patients and healthy controls. Whole-study results and caveats: HIV-infected patients and controls differed significantly in mean usage of eight alpha and eight beta V genes. Healthy controls carried many MAIT alpha-chain CDR3s, while HIV+ repertoires had few. In HIV-infected patients, the apparent post-therapy Gini index recovery did not replicate in size-matched data.

This clonotype counts as medium-sized. Its target is not known. The repertoire came from unfractionated whole blood and reflected all unsorted peripheral T cells. Donors were HIV-infected adults who had not yet started antiretroviral therapy but were about to begin. Alpha and beta constant-region primers primed reverse transcription of approximately 460 ng RNA. Each of the alpha and beta chains got its own library through chain-specific third strand synthesis with indices. MiXCR, applied by TCRdb to the 5' RACE reads, yields one record per CDR3 protein. The data show roughly 7,400 distinct CDR3 sequences, roughly 9.9% seen once. Germline assignment: CDR1 DFQATT and CDR2 SNEGSKA (reference sequence). Trimming cost V 5 bases and J 5 bases; bases outside gene matches: 4. This CDR3 comprises 13 residues.

Sequenced here: blood, sampled before antiretroviral therapy. This chain connects TRBV20-1 to TRBJ1-1, with TRBD1 matching over 11 bases. The receptor was isolated from an adult with HIV infection. The CDR3 nucleotides read TGCAGTGCTCCCGGACAGGGGGCAACTGAAGCTTTCTTT. The encoded protein is CSAPGQGATEAFF.